The source of this T cell receptor (beta chain) is a study of T cell repertoires in cytomegalovirus infection. Study summary: Indications came from public TCR beta signatures; they pointed to CMV infection and to a matching HLA type.

V lost 2 bases, J lost 0 bases, and 3 bases stayed unmatched. This CDR3 has 17 residues. CDR1 and CDR2 (germline): MNHEY, SVGEGT. This clonotype came up many times. TCRdb reanalysed the reads using MiXCR and keeps one entry per CDR3 protein. Of 200,000 to 300,000 distinct CDR3 sequences listed, 12% are singletons. The genes are TRBV6-2 or TRBV6-3 and TRBJ2-2, with 10 bases fitting TRBD1. The sample was PBMCs. The sequence was collected from a human donor in good health (CMV status not recorded). Some clones in this sample may be carry-over from other donors' samples. CDR3: CASSYRGQGANTGELFF. In DNA, the CDR3 is TGTGCCAGCAGTTACCGCGGACAGGGGGCGAACACCGGGGAGCTGTTTTTT.